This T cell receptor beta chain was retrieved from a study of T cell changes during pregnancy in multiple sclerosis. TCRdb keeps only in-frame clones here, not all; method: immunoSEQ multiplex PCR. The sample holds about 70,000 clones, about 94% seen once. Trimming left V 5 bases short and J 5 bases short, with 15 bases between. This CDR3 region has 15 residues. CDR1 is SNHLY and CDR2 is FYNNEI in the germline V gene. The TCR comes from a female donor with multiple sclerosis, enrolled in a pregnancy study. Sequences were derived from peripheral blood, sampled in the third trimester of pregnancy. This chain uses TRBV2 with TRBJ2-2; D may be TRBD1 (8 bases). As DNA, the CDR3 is TGTGCCAGCAGTAATAACAGGGGGGGTACCGGGGAGCTGTTTTTT. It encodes CASSNNRGGTGELFF.